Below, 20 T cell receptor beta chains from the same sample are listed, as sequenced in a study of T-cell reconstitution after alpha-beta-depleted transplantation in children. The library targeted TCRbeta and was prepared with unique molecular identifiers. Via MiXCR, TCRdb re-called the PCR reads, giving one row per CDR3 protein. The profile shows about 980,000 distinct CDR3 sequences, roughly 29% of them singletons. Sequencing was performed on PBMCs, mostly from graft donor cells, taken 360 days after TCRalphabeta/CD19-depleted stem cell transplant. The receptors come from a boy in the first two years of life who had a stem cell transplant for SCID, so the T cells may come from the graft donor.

DNA for the CDR3: TGTGCCAGCAGCCAAGTTCGGACAGGTCTATCGAACACCGGGGAGCTGTTTTTT. It translates to CASSQVRTGLSNTGELFF. The V call is TRBV3-1, the J call TRBJ2-2; 7 bases match TRBD1. The CDR3 runs to 18 residues. In germline, CDR1 is LGHDT, CDR2 YNNKEL (reference sequence). V lost 1 base, J lost 0 bases, and 8 bases stayed unmatched.

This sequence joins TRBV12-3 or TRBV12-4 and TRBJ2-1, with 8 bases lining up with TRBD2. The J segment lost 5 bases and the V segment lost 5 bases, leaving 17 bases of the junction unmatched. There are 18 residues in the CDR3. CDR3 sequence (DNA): TGTGCCAGCAGTCCCCTTACGGATGGTAGCGGGGAGAACAATGAGCAGTTCTTC. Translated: CASSPLTDGSGENNEQFF.

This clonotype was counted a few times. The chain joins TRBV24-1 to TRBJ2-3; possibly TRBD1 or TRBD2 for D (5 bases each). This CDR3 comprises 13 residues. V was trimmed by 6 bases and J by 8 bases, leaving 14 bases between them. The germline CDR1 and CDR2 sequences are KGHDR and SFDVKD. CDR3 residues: CATSPRDGGTQYF. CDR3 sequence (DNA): TGTGCCACCAGTCCCCGGGACGGTGGTACGCAGTATTTT.

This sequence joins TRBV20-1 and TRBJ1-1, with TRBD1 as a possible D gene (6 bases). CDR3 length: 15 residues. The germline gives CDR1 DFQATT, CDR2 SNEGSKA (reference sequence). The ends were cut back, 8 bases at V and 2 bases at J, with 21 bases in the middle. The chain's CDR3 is CSPVRTEDTNTEAFF. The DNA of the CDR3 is TGCAGTCCGGTAAGGACAGAGGACACAAACACTGAAGCTTTCTTT.

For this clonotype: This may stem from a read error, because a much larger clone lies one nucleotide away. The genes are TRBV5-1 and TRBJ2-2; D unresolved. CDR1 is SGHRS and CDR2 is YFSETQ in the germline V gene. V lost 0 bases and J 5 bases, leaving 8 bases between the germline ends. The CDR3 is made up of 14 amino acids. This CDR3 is CASSLDSKTGELFF. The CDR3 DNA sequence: TGCGCCAGCAGCTTGGACAGTAAGACCGGGGAGCTGTTTTTT.

The chain's CDR3 is CASSSQGESEKLFF. CDR3 nucleotide sequence: TGTGCCAGCAGCTCCCAAGGGGAGAGTGAAAAACTGTTTTTT. The chain uses TRBV7-9 and TRBJ1-4, with D possibly matching TRBD1 (5 bases). The CDR3 is 14 amino acids. The V gene lost 4 bases and the J gene lost 7 bases, with 13 bases spanning the gap. Germline V gives CDR1 SEHNR, CDR2 FQNEAQ (reference sequence).

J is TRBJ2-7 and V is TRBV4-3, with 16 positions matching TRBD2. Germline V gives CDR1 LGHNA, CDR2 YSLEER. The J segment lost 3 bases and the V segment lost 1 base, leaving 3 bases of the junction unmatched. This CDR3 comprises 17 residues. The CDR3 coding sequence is TGCGCCAGCAGCCAAGTGGGACTAGCGGGGGGGCTCTACGAGCAGTACTTC. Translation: CASSQVGLAGGLYEQYF.

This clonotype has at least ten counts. The CDR3 sequence is CASSSGTGELFF. DNA of the CDR3: TGTGCCAGCAGTTCGGGAACCGGGGAGCTGTTTTTT. The chain has TRBV6-5 and TRBJ2-2; the D gene is possibly TRBD2 (5 bases). This CDR3 has 12 amino acids. The V gene lost 4 bases and the J gene lost 5 bases, with 5 bases spanning the gap. Germline V gives CDR1 MNHEY, CDR2 SVGAGI.

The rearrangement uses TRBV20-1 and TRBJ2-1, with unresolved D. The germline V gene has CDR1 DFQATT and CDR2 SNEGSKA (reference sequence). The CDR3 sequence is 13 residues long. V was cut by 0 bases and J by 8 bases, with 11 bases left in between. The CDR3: CSARDVTSDEQFF. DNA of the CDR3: TGCAGTGCTAGAGATGTTACCTCTGATGAGCAGTTCTTC.

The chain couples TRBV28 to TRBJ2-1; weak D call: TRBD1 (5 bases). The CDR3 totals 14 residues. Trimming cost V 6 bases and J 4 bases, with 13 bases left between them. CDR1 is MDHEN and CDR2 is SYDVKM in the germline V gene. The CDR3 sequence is CASRPDRVYNEQFF. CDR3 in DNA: TGTGCCAGCAGACCCGACAGAGTTTACAATGAGCAGTTCTTC.

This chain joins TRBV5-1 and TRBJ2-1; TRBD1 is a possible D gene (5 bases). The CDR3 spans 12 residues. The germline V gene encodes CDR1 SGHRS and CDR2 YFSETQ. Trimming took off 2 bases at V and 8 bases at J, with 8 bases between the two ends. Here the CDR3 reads CASSFSRDEQFF. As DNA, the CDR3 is TGCGCCAGCAGCTTCAGCAGGGATGAGCAGTTCTTC.

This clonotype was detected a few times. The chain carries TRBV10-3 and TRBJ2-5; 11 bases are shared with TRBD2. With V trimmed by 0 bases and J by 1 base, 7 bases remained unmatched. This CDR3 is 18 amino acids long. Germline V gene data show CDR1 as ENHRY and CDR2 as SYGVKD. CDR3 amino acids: CAISESLAGGTSQETQYF. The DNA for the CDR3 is TGTGCCATCAGTGAGTCGTTAGCGGGGGGGACATCCCAAGAGACCCAGTACTTC.

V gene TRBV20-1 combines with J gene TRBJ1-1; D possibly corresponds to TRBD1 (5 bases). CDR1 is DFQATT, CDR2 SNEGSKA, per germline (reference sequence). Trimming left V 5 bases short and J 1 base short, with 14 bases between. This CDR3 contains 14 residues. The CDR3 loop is CSAPPGQPNTEAFF. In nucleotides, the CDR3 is TGCAGTGCTCCCCCGGGGCAGCCGAACACTGAAGCTTTCTTT.

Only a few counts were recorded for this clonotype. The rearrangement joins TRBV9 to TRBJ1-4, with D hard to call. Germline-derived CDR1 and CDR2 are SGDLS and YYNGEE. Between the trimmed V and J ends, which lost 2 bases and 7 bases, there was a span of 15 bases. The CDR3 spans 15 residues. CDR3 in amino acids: CASSVGALTIEKLFF. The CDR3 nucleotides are TGTGCCAGCAGCGTCGGCGCACTGACGATTGAAAAACTGTTTTTT.

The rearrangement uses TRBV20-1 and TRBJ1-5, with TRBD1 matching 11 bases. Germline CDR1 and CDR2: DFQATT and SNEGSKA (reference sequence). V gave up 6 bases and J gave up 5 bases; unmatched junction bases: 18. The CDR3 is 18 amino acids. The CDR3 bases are TGCAGTGCAGCAGTCGTGTTGTCTTGGGGACAGGGGGATCAGCCCCAGCATTTT. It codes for CSAAVVLSWGQGDQPQHF.

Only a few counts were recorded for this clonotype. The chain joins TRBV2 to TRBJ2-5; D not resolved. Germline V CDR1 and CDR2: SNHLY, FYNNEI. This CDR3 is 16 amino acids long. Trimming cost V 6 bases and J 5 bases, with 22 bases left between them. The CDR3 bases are TGTGCCAGCAGGACCCTGCTAGAACCCCTGTGGGAGACCCAGTACTTC. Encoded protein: CASRTLLEPLWETQYF.

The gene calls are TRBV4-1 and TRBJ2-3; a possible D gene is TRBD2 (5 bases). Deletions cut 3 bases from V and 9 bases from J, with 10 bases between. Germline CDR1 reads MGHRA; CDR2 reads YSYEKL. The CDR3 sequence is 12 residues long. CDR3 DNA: TGCGCCAGCAGCCACAGCGGAAGGACGCAGTATTTT. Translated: CASSHSGRTQYF.

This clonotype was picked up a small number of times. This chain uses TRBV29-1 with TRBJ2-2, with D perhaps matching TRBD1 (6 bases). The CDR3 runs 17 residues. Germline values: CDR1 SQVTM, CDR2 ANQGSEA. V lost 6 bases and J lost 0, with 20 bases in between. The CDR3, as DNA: TGCAGCGTCGCCGGGACACCAATGTCCCCGAACACCGGGGAGCTGTTTTTT. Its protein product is CSVAGTPMSPNTGELFF.

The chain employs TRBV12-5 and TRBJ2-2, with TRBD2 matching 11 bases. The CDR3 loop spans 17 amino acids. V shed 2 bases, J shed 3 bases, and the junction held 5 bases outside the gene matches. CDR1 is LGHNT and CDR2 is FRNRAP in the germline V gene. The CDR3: CASGLMGLAADTGELFF. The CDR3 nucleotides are TGTGCTAGTGGTTTGATGGGACTAGCGGCGGACACCGGGGAGCTGTTTTTT. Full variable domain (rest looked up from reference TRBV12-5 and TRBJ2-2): DARVTQTPRHKVTEMGQEVTMRCQPILGHNTVFWYRQTMMQGLELLAYFRNRAPLDDSGMPKDRFSAEMPDATLATLKIQPSEPRDSAVYFCASGLMGLAADTGELFFGEGSRLTVL.

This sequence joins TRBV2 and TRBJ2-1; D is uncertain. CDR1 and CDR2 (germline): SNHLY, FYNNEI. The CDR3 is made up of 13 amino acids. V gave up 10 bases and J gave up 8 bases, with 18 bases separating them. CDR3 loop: CATNRNQCDEQFF. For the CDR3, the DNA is TGTGCCACCAATCGAAACCAGTGCGATGAGCAGTTCTTC.